These 14 T cell receptor beta chains share one sample of origin, sequenced in a study of T cell repertoires in cytomegalovirus infection. TCRdb called the reads again in MiXCR, with one record for every CDR3 protein. The data contain 310,000 or so distinct CDR3 sequences, roughly 9.3% of them singletons. The sequenced sample consisted of PBMCs. These receptors all come from a human donor in good health (CMV status not recorded). Some clones in this sample may be carry-over from other donors' samples.

This clonotype was seen ten or more times. V gene TRBV19 combines with J gene TRBJ2-4; D is ambiguous. CDR1 is LNHDA, CDR2 SQIVND, per germline (reference sequence). This CDR3 region has 13 residues. Trimming removed 4 bases at V and 6 bases at J, with 10 bases between. The CDR3 loop is CASSTHWGNIQYF. CDR3 DNA: TGTGCCAGTAGTACCCATTGGGGAAACATTCAGTACTTC.

This clonotype was recorded at least ten times. The chain combines TRBV7-2 with TRBJ1-1, with TRBD1 identical over 9 bases. Per germline, CDR1 SGHTA and CDR2 FQGNSA. Trimming took 5 bases from V and 9 from J; bases not matched to a gene: 7. The CDR3 sequence is 13 residues long. CDR3 region: CASSPRQGDKAFF. CDR3 sequence (DNA): TGTGCCAGCAGCCCCAGACAGGGGGATAAAGCTTTCTTT.

This clonotype showed up many times. The chain recombines TRBV18 with TRBJ2-3; 10 positions match TRBD2. Per the germline V gene, CDR1 is KGHSH and CDR2 is LQKENI. This CDR3 is 15 amino acids long. The ends lost 3 bases at V and 4 bases at J; junction bases unmatched: 4. CDR3 nucleotides: TGTGCCAGCTCACCCTCGAGCGGGGGGGCAGATACGCAGTATTTT. Protein product: CASSPSSGGADTQYF.

This clonotype came up many times. The chain uses TRBV7-9 and TRBJ2-7, with TRBD2 identical over 8 bases. V lost 0 bases to trimming and J lost 2 bases; unmatched junction nucleotides: 9. The germline V gene has CDR1 SEHNR and CDR2 FQNEAQ (reference sequence). There are 17 residues in the CDR3. This chain's CDR3 is CASSLAIASGGAYEQYF. Written as DNA, the CDR3 is TGTGCCAGCAGCTTAGCGATAGCAAGCGGGGGAGCCTACGAGCAGTACTTC.

The chain carries TRBV20-1 and TRBJ2-2; D might be TRBD2 (6 bases). Trimming removed 1 base from V and 5 bases from J, with 14 bases in between. This CDR3 has 15 amino acids. Germline CDR1 DFQATT, CDR2 SNEGSKA (reference sequence). CDR3 DNA: TGCAGTGCTAGAGCAGCCGGGGGTGGGACCGGGGAGCTGTTTTTT. It yields the protein CSARAAGGGTGELFF.

In the case of this clonotype: One base away lies a much larger clone, so this may be a sequencing read error. This sequence joins TRBV2 and TRBJ2-1, with a tentative D call TRBD1 (6 bases). The CDR3 has 15 amino acids. Germline V gene data show CDR1 as SNHLY and CDR2 as FYNNEI. In DNA form, the CDR3 reads TGTGTCAGCGTCCCGAGGGGGATGATAGCCGGTGAGCAGTTCTTC. Translation: CVSVPRGMIAGEQFF.

J is TRBJ1-1 and V is TRBV28, with D unclear. V lost 4 bases to trimming and J lost 3 bases, with 15 bases between them. CDR3 length equals 15 residues. Germline V gene sequence: CDR1 MDHEN, CDR2 SYDVKM. CDR3 nucleotides: TGTGCCAGCAGTTCTGTGGCAGAACCCGACACTGAAGCTTTCTTT. Encoded protein: CASSSVAEPDTEAFF.

This clonotype appeared many times. The chain is built from TRBV6-1 and TRBJ2-2; the D gene is possibly TRBD1 (6 bases). The CDR3 extends over 16 amino acids. The V gene's germline CDR1 is MNHNS and CDR2 SASEGT. V lost 6 bases, J lost 1 base, and 15 bases lay in between. The chain's CDR3 is CASSFRTALNTGELFF. The CDR3 nucleotides are TGTGCCAGCAGCTTTCGGACAGCCCTGAACACCGGGGAGCTGTTTTTT.

The chain has TRBV18 and TRBJ2-7; D is possibly TRBD2 (7 bases). The CDR3 runs 14 residues. The V and J ends lost 5 bases and 2 bases respectively, with 13 bases between them. The germline CDR1 and CDR2 sequences are KGHSH and LQKENI. The CDR3 spells CASSSGGHPYEQYV. CDR3 DNA sequence: TGTGCCAGCTCATCGGGGGGACACCCCTACGAGCAGTACGTC.

Comment on this clonotype: With a much larger clone just one base away, this may be a read error. This rearrangement joins TRBV11-2 to TRBJ1-1, with 10 positions matching TRBD1. The CDR3 length is 16 residues. J gave up 6 bases and V 5 bases, and 12 bases lay outside the gene matches. CDR1 and CDR2 (germline): SGHAT, FQNNGV. The CDR3, as DNA: TGTGCCAGCAGCCCGTGGACAGGGGGGGTAGGGGCTGAAGCTTTCTTT. It specifies CASSPWTGGVGAEAFF.

This chain connects TRBV20-1 to TRBJ1-6, with 7 bases lining up with TRBD1. The CDR3 runs 16 residues. Germline CDR1 DFQATT, CDR2 SNEGSKA (reference sequence). V lost 5 bases and J lost 5; bases outside the gene matches: 12. The CDR3 nucleotides are TGCAGTGCTGAAGGGCGGACAGGTTTCGATAATTCACCCCTCCACTTT. Its protein is CSAEGRTGFDNSPLHF.

This clonotype was picked up many times. The chain couples TRBV7-9 to TRBJ2-3; 7 bases fit TRBD1. Per germline, CDR1 SEHNR and CDR2 FQNEAQ (reference sequence). Trimming removed 2 bases from V and 5 bases from J; junction bases left unmatched: 16. CDR3 size: 18 residues. Written as DNA, the CDR3 is TGTGCCAGCAGCTTAACAAATTTGAGACAGGGTGGTGGAGATACGCAGTATTTT. It translates to CASSLTNLRQGGGDTQYF.

This clonotype was counted ten times or more. The gene calls are TRBV7-6 and TRBJ2-5; D remains unclear. V lost 1 base, J lost 5 bases, and 14 bases lay in between. CDR3 size: 15 residues. The germline V gene encodes CDR1 SGHVS and CDR2 FNYEAQ. Written as DNA, the CDR3 is TGTGCCAGCAGCTTAGAGACACTCACCCTGGAGACCCAGTACTTC. Its translation: CASSLETLTLETQYF.

This clonotype was detected only a few times. This chain joins TRBV14 and TRBJ1-6; possibly TRBD1 for D (5 bases). This CDR3 is 13 amino acids long. Germline V gene data show CDR1 as SGHDN and CDR2 as FVKESK. Trimming removed 5 bases from V and 9 bases from J, with 11 bases in between. This chain's CDR3 is CASSGTRLSPLHF. The CDR3 DNA sequence: TGTGCCAGCAGCGGGACGAGGCTTTCACCCCTCCACTTT.